This T cell receptor (beta chain) emerged from a study of CD8 T cells in ankylosing spondylitis. Overall study results and limits: Before this, some motif variants had been reported in reactive arthritis synovial fluid and blood. Reports say disease-linked clones showed up significantly more in matched ankylosing spondylitis synovial fluid.

This clonotype appeared many times. Antigen unknown. Trimming took off 2 bases at V and 11 bases at J, with 15 bases between the two ends. From germline, CDR1 is KGHSH and CDR2 LQKENI. The CDR3 loop spans 13 amino acids. Each CDR3 protein gets one entry after TCRdb re-called the 5' RACE reads with MiXCR. Here the sample spans approximately 250,000 distinct CDR3 sequences, over 9.5% being singletons. J is TRBJ1-1 and V is TRBV18, with TRBD1 as a possible D gene (5 bases). Input material: blood, either unsorted or a sorted T cell fraction (not recorded which). The clonotype was recovered from a male donor with ankylosing spondylitis or in good health (not recorded which). The CDR3 protein is CASSPDSRRGAFF. CDR3 DNA: TGTGCCAGCTCACCAGATAGTCGGCGGGGGGCTTTCTTT.